These 27 T cell receptor beta chains came from one sample sequenced in a study of a mutant IDH1 vaccine in newly diagnosed glioma. Antigen specificity for these receptors is unknown. Data came from immunoSEQ multiplex PCR; TCRdb stores just in-frame clones and leaves some out. The repertoire holds about 48,000 clones, with approximately 80% as singletons. Described time point: week 35, safety follow-up. In every dose of vaccine, 300 ug of mutant IDH1 20-mer peptide was given alongside topical imiquimod. This specimen was PBMCs, taken from a glioma patient whose treatment included an IDH1 peptide vaccine. Receptors were obtained from a man aged 40-50 years with glioma.

This clone has only one observation. V usage is TRBV18 and J usage is TRBJ2-1; D ambiguous. Germline loops: CDR1 KGHSH, CDR2 LQKENI. This CDR3 comprises 12 residues. V shed 5 bases and J shed 4 bases, with 6 bases lying between them. CDR3 in amino acids: CASSTLYNEQFF. Written as DNA, the CDR3 is TGTGCCAGCTCAACACTTTACAATGAGCAGTTCTTC.

The chain uses TRBV6-1 and TRBJ1-4, with D perhaps TRBD1 (6 bases). The V gene lost 2 bases and the J gene lost 5 bases, with 12 bases spanning the gap. The germline V gene encodes CDR1 MNHNS and CDR2 SASEGT. The CDR3 has 15 amino acids. For the CDR3, the DNA is TGTGCCAGCAGTGAATTACAGGGTTCAAATGAAAAACTGTTTTTT. It encodes CASSELQGSNEKLFF.

This chain uses TRBV6-1 with TRBJ2-7; unclear D gene. Trimming left V 5 bases short and J 0 bases short, with 8 bases between. CDR3 length: 13 residues. Germline CDR1 MNHNS, CDR2 SASEGT. The CDR3 protein is CASSSTSSYEQYF. CDR3 DNA sequence: TGTGCCAGCAGTTCTACGAGCTCCTACGAGCAGTACTTC.

The CDR3 region is CASSIGRRQMNSPLHF. The DNA of the CDR3 is TGTGCCAGTAGTATAGGAAGGCGTCAGATGAATTCACCCCTCCACTTT. The chain uses TRBV19 and TRBJ1-6, with D hard to call. The CDR3 sequence is 16 residues long. V was trimmed by 1 base and J by 7 bases, leaving 14 bases between them. The germline CDR1 and CDR2 sequences are LNHDA and SQIVND (reference sequence).

The rearrangement links TRBV6-5 to TRBJ1-1; D unresolved. The germline gives CDR1 MNHEY, CDR2 SVGAGI. The CDR3 sequence is 13 residues long. The ends were cut back, 5 bases at V and 3 bases at J, with 10 bases in the middle. The CDR3: CASSPAVDTEAFF. CDR3 in DNA: TGTGCCAGCAGTCCGGCGGTGGACACTGAAGCTTTCTTT.

This chain connects TRBV6-1 to TRBJ1-1; D may be TRBD1 (5 bases). Trimming removed 6 bases at V and 5 bases at J, with 13 bases between. The CDR3 has 13 amino acids. Germline V lookup: CDR1 MNHNS, CDR2 SASEGT. CDR3 residues: CASRGGGVTEAFF. The CDR3 DNA reads TGTGCCAGCAGAGGCGGAGGGGTTACTGAAGCTTTCTTT.

This clone appeared once. This sequence joins TRBV29-1 and TRBJ2-7; a weak D match, TRBD1 (5 bases). CDR1 is SQVTM, CDR2 ANQGSEA, per germline. V shed 6 bases and J shed 3 bases, with 15 bases lying between them. The CDR3 loop spans 13 amino acids. For the CDR3, the DNA is TGCAGCGTAACAGGAATCAGCGACTACGAGCAGTACTTC. It yields the protein CSVTGISDYEQYF.

This chain joins TRBV2 and TRBJ2-1; perhaps TRBD1 as D (6 bases). This CDR3 contains 15 residues. Germline V CDR1 and CDR2: SNHLY, FYNNEI. V lost 5 bases, J lost 4 bases, and 15 bases lay in between. The CDR3, as DNA: TGTGCCAGCAGTCCGCCACCTCAGGGGTACAATGAGCAGTTCTTC. This sequence encodes CASSPPPQGYNEQFF.

The chain joins TRBV18 to TRBJ1-2; 8 bases fit TRBD1. CDR3 length: 13 residues. Germline CDR1 KGHSH, CDR2 LQKENI. Losses at the gene ends were 3 bases for V and 5 bases for J; bases not matched to a gene: 2. The CDR3 bases are TGTGCCAGCTCACCGGACAGGGAATATGGCTACACCTTC. Its protein is CASSPDREYGYTF.

V gene TRBV29-1 combines with J gene TRBJ1-4; 7 bases fit TRBD1. Germline V gene lookup returns CDR1 SQVTM and CDR2 ANQGSEA. The V and J ends lost 4 bases and 7 bases, in that order; junction bases with no gene match: 6. This CDR3 contains 13 residues. The CDR3 loop reads CSVAHRGSEKLFF. The CDR3 DNA reads TGCAGCGTTGCCCACAGGGGCAGTGAAAAACTGTTTTTT.

The J gene is TRBJ1-1, the V gene TRBV6-5, with D unresolved. Trimming stripped 5 bases from V and 1 base from J, with 8 bases between. Germline V gives CDR1 MNHEY, CDR2 SVGAGI. This CDR3 region has 13 residues. CDR3 region: CASSTNRNTEAFF. The CDR3 region has the DNA TGTGCCAGCAGTACAAACAGGAACACTGAAGCTTTCTTT.

The V gene is TRBV6-6, the J gene TRBJ1-3, with D possibly being TRBD1 (6 bases). The CDR3 length is 15 residues. Deletions cut 8 bases from V and 2 bases from J, with 16 bases between. The germline gives CDR1 MNHNY, CDR2 SVGAGI (reference sequence). The CDR3 coding sequence is TGTGCCAGCTCCTTCGGGGGCAGCGCTGGAAACACCATATATTTT. It translates to CASSFGGSAGNTIYF.

V is TRBV6-5 and J is TRBJ2-5, with a possible D match to TRBD1 (6 bases). Germline loops: CDR1 MNHEY, CDR2 SVGAGI. The CDR3 contains 15 residues. Between the trimmed V and J ends, which lost 6 bases and 5 bases, there was a span of 19 bases. The CDR3, as DNA: TGTGCCAGCAGCTCCTCACAGGGTGGGGTGGAGACCCAGTACTTC. This encodes CASSSSQGGVETQYF.

The gene calls are TRBV5-4 and TRBJ2-7, with TRBD1 identical over 8 bases. Germline CDR1 and CDR2: SGHNT and YYREEE (reference sequence). With 4 bases clipped from V and 0 bases from J, the junction kept 3 bases outside the gene matches. CDR3 length: 14 amino acids. CDR3 nucleotides: TGTGCCAGCAGCCCGGGACAGGCCTCCTACGAGCAGTACTTC. This sequence encodes CASSPGQASYEQYF.

This chain uses TRBV19 with TRBJ1-3; D gene uncertain. CDR3 length: 18 residues. Per germline, CDR1 LNHDA and CDR2 SQIVND (reference sequence). The V end was cut by 1 base, the J end by 0 bases, with 16 bases between. The CDR3 coding sequence is TGTGCCAGTAGTATAGGATTGGGCAGCCTTGTCTCTGGAAACACCATATATTTT. Encoded protein: CASSIGLGSLVSGNTIYF.

The gene calls are TRBV7-8 and TRBJ2-4, with D possibly TRBD1 on 5 matching bases. This CDR3 contains 13 residues. The V and J ends lost 1 base and 13 bases respectively, with 14 bases between them. CDR1 SGHVS and CDR2 FQNEAQ come from the germline V gene. The CDR3 DNA sequence: TGTGCCAGCAGCTTAGGACAGATAACTTCACAGTACTTC. Its protein is CASSLGQITSQYF.

The chain joins TRBV21-1 to TRBJ1-5. TRBV21-1 is recorded as a pseudogene. The CDR3 loop spans 14 amino acids. CDR3 amino acids: CASSKGMGNQPQHF. In DNA form, the CDR3 reads TGTGCCAGCAGCAAAGGAATGGGCAATCAGCCCCAGCATTTT.

This rearrangement joins TRBV6-6 to TRBJ1-1, with 9 bases fitting TRBD1. V lost 5 bases to trimming and J lost 5 bases; unmatched junction nucleotides: 6. CDR1 is MNHNY, CDR2 SVGAGI, per germline (reference sequence). The CDR3 consists of 14 residues. The CDR3 bases are TGTGCCAGCAGTAAACAGGGGGCAGAGACTGAAGCTTTCTTT. Its translation: CASSKQGAETEAFF.

This sequence joins TRBV29-1 and TRBJ1-2, with 7 bases fitting TRBD1. The CDR3 runs to 13 residues. Germline V CDR1 and CDR2: SQVTM, ANQGSEA. With V trimmed by 4 bases and J by 1 base, 3 bases remained unmatched. The CDR3 spells CSVARDSNYGYTF. The CDR3 region has the DNA TGCAGCGTTGCTAGGGACAGTAACTATGGCTACACCTTC.

The chain has TRBV5-1 and TRBJ2-3; possibly TRBD2 for D (7 bases). Germline V gene data show CDR1 as SGHRS and CDR2 as YFSETQ. The CDR3 spans 14 residues. Trimming took off 4 bases at V and 2 bases at J, with 11 bases between the two ends. The CDR3 spells CASSGGGHTDTQYF. The DNA of the CDR3 is TGCGCCAGCAGCGGCGGGGGACACACAGATACGCAGTATTTT.

V and J are TRBV7-9 and TRBJ1-1; 8 bases align to TRBD1. The germline CDR1 and CDR2 sequences are SEHNR and FQNEAQ (reference sequence). The length of the CDR3 is 15 residues. The V gene end was trimmed by 4 bases and the J gene end by 1 base; junction bases not matched to a gene: 5. This CDR3 is CASSSLDRANTEAFF. CDR3 coding DNA: TGTGCCAGCAGCTCTTTGGACAGGGCGAACACTGAAGCTTTCTTT.

This chain links TRBV7-9 with TRBJ2-7; the match to TRBD1 covers 7 bases. This CDR3 contains 16 residues. Germline CDR1 SEHNR, CDR2 FQNEAQ (reference sequence). Trimming removed 3 bases from V and 2 bases from J; junction bases left unmatched: 10. The CDR3 nucleotides read TGTGCCAGCAGCTTCGGTGAAGGGGACAGACCCTACGAGCAGTACTTC. Encoded protein: CASSFGEGDRPYEQYF.

The CDR3 nucleotides read TGCAGCGTTGTTAGAGGGCAGGTCAATGAGCAGTTCTTC. It specifies CSVVRGQVNEQFF. This rearrangement joins TRBV29-1 to TRBJ2-1, with D possibly matching TRBD2 (5 bases). Germline V gene data show CDR1 as SQVTM and CDR2 as ANQGSEA. Trimming removed 4 bases from V and 6 bases from J, with 13 bases in between. The CDR3 is 13 amino acids.

J is TRBJ1-5 and V is TRBV19, with D possibly matching TRBD1 (6 bases). V gave up 3 bases and J gave up 0 bases, with 9 bases separating them. The length of the CDR3 is 15 residues. Germline V CDR1 and CDR2: LNHDA, SQIVND (reference sequence). CDR3 nucleotide sequence: TGTGCCAGTAGTATTGGACAGTATAGCAATCAGCCCCAGCATTTT. It yields the protein CASSIGQYSNQPQHF.

V gene TRBV6-1 combines with J gene TRBJ2-3; the D call may be TRBD1 or TRBD2 (5 bases each). CDR3 length equals 14 residues. In germline, CDR1 is MNHNS, CDR2 SASEGT. V was clipped by 11 bases and J by 2 bases, with 17 bases between them. CDR3 nucleotides: TGTGCCTGCAAAGGGAAGGGGACCACAGATACGCAGTATTTT. Translated, it gives CACKGKGTTDTQYF.

This chain links TRBV12-5 with TRBJ2-5; 7 positions match TRBD1. CDR1 LGHNT and CDR2 FRNRAP come from the germline V gene. V shed 8 bases, J shed 5 bases, and the junction held 8 bases outside the gene matches. This CDR3 contains 13 residues. The CDR3 loop is CASSRDSKETQYF. CDR3 coding DNA: TGTGCTAGTAGTCGGGACAGTAAGGAGACCCAGTACTTC. Variable domain in full (rest from reference TRBV12-5 and TRBJ2-5): DARVTQTPRHKVTEMGQEVTMRCQPILGHNTVFWYRQTMMQGLELLAYFRNRAPLDDSGMPKDRFSAEMPDATLATLKIQPSEPRDSAVYFCASSRDSKETQYFGPGTRLLVL.

The chain has TRBV4-2 and TRBJ2-7; D perhaps matches TRBD1 (5 bases). The CDR3 is 15 residues long. Trimming stripped 0 bases from V and 6 bases from J, with 15 bases between. Germline CDR1 and CDR2: LGHNA and YNFKEQ. CDR3 DNA sequence: TGTGCCAGCAGCCAAGATTCGGCCAGGGTGACCGAGCAGTACTTC. Translating it yields CASSQDSARVTEQYF.